This TCR beta chain came from a study of control samples from healthy donors and cancer patients. The repertoire was sequenced with immunoSEQ multiplex PCR; TCRdb's copy has only in-frame clones and lacks some. This table holds over 150,000 clones, approximately 94% found once. The germline V gene encodes CDR1 SGDLS and CDR2 YYNGEE. Trimming removed 7 bases from V and 0 bases from J, with 14 bases in between. The CDR3 is 16 residues long. The specimen was blood. This sequence was found in a woman between 18 and 30 years old in good health. V is TRBV9 and J is TRBJ1-6; D gene ambiguous. DNA for the CDR3: TGTGCCAGCGGAACAACAGCGGCCTCCTATAATTCACCCCTCCACTTT. It codes for CASGTTAASYNSPLHF.